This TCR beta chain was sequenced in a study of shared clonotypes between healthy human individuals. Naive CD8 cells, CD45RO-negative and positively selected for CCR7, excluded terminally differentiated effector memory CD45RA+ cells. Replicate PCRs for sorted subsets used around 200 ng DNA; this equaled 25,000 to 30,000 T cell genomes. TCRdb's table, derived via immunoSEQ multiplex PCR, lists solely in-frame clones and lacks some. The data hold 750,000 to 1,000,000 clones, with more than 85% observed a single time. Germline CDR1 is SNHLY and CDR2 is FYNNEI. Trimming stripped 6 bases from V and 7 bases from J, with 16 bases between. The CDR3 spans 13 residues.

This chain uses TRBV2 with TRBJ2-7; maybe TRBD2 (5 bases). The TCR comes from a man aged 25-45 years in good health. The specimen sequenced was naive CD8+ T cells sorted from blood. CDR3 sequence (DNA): TGTGCCAGCAGAGACCTCCTAGCTTCTGAGCAGTACTTC. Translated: CASRDLLASEQYF.